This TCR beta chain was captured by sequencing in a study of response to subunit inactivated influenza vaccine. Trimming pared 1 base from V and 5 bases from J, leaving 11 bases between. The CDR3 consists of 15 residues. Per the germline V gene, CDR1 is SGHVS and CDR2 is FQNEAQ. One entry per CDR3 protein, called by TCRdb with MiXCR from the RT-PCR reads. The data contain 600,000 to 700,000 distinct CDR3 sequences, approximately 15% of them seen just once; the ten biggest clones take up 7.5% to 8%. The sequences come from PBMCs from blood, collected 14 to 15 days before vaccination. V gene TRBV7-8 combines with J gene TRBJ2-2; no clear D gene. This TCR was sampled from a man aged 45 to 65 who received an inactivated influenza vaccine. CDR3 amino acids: CASSLVETLTGELFF. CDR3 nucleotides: TGTGCCAGCAGCTTAGTCGAGACGCTGACCGGGGAGCTGTTTTTT.